One and the same sample provided the 3 T cell receptor beta chains below, sequenced in a study of CD8+ T cells in alopecia areata. Noted treatment: oral pan-JAK inhibitor, 5-10 mg twice daily. In each case, RNA was isolated and then reverse transcribed into cDNA as the sequencing template. Data came from immunoSEQ multiplex PCR; TCRdb stores just in-frame clones and leaves some out. The profile shows approximately 100,000 clones, roughly 60% of them singletons. Here the sequenced sample was CD8+ T cells sorted from blood, taken at approximately week 61, from a patient treated with tofacitinib. These receptors all stem from a human donor with alopecia areata.

The J gene is TRBJ1-5, the V gene TRBV6-6, with 8 bases matching TRBD1. The trim removed 6 bases at V and 7 bases at J, leaving 8 bases unmatched. This CDR3 comprises 14 residues. Germline V lookup: CDR1 MNHNY, CDR2 SVGAGI (reference sequence). The CDR3 loop reads CASRDGTGFQPQHF. The CDR3 DNA sequence: TGTGCCAGCAGGGATGGGACAGGTTTCCAGCCCCAGCATTTT.

This chain connects TRBV19 to TRBJ2-7; TRBD1 aligns across 7 bases. Germline V gene data show CDR1 as LNHDA and CDR2 as SQIVND (reference sequence). The CDR3 extends over 14 amino acids. Germline trimming cut 4 bases from V and 2 bases from J; bases unmatched to any gene: 5. CDR3 in DNA: TGTGCCAGTAGTAGAGGGACAGAGACCTACGAGCAGTACTTC. Protein product: CASSRGTETYEQYF. The full variable domain, completed using reference TRBV19 and TRBJ2-7, is DGGITQSPKYLFRKEGQNVTLSCEQNLNHDAMYWYRQDPGQGLRLIYYSQIVNDFQKGDIAEGYSVSREKKESFPLTVTSAQKNPTAFYLCASSRGTETYEQYFGPGTRLTVT.

The rearrangement uses TRBV2 and TRBJ1-1; no reliable D call. Trimming took 6 bases from V and 5 from J, leaving 7 bases between them. Germline CDR1 reads SNHLY; CDR2 reads FYNNEI. The CDR3 is made up of 11 amino acids. DNA for the CDR3: TGTGCCAGCAGGGGAGTTACTGAAGCTTTCTTT. As protein: CASRGVTEAFF.